A single sample gave rise to the 22 T cell receptor beta chains below, sequenced in a study of T cell changes during pregnancy in multiple sclerosis. Assay: immunoSEQ multiplex PCR; the TCRdb copy retains only in-frame clones and omits some. The profile covers around 68,000 clones, with 75% to 95% appearing a single time and 1.5% taken by the ten largest. Sequenced here: peripheral blood, sampled in the third trimester of pregnancy. The receptors were sampled from a female donor with multiple sclerosis, enrolled in a pregnancy study.

The gene calls are TRBV30 and TRBJ2-7, with unresolved D. CDR3 length: 11 residues. The V gene lost 2 bases and the J gene lost 3 bases, with 5 bases spanning the gap. Per germline, CDR1 GTSNPN and CDR2 SVGIG (reference sequence). CDR3 in DNA: TGTGCCTGGAGTCCGAGCTACGAGCAGTACTTC. Its translation is CAWSPSYEQYF.

V usage is TRBV9 and J usage is TRBJ2-1; 9 bases align to TRBD2. J gave up 9 bases and V 7 bases, and 11 bases lay outside the gene matches. CDR3 length: 14 residues. CDR1 is SGDLS and CDR2 is YYNGEE in the germline V gene. The CDR3 loop is CASVDGRGGSEQFF. The CDR3 bases are TGTGCCAGCGTCGACGGGCGGGGGGGCTCTGAGCAGTTCTTC.

CDR3 coding DNA: TGTGCCAGCAGTGGGACAGCCTATGGCTACACCTTC. It is translated as CASSGTAYGYTF. The chain joins TRBV6-1 to TRBJ1-2; tentative D call: TRBD1 (6 bases). Germline CDR1 and CDR2: MNHNS and SASEGT. V was cut by 4 bases and J by 4 bases, with 7 bases left in between. CDR3 length: 12 residues.

As DNA, the CDR3 is TGCGCCAGCAGTGGGCCGCTAGCGGTCACCTCCACCGGGGAGCTGTTTTTT. Encoded protein: CASSGPLAVTSTGELFF. The chain couples TRBV10-1 to TRBJ2-2; 7 nucleotides match TRBD2. Germline-derived CDR1 and CDR2 are WNHNN and SYGVQD (reference sequence). V was pared by 4 bases and J by 4 bases, with 12 bases of the junction left unmatched. The CDR3 length is 17 residues.

The chain joins TRBV7-9 to TRBJ2-5, with TRBD2 matching 7 bases. The CDR3 contains 12 residues. V shed 8 bases, J shed 4 bases, and the junction held 4 bases outside the gene matches. Germline V gene data show CDR1 as SEHNR and CDR2 as FQNEAQ (reference sequence). DNA of the CDR3: TGTGCCAGCGGGGGGGGTAGAGAGACCCAGTACTTC. Its protein product is CASGGGRETQYF.

The gene calls are TRBV7-7 and TRBJ2-3; 13 nucleotides match TRBD2. The CDR3 is 16 amino acids. CDR1 is SSHAT and CDR2 is FNYEAQ in the germline V gene (reference sequence). Unmatched junction bases numbered 4, after V lost 4 bases and J lost 3 bases. The CDR3 bases are TGTGCCAGCAGCTCTGGACTAGCGGGAGTGACAGATACGCAGTATTTT. Amino acids: CASSSGLAGVTDTQYF.

The V call is TRBV5-1, the J call TRBJ2-6; D gene uncertain. CDR3 length: 15 amino acids. Germline V gene sequence: CDR1 SGHRS, CDR2 YFSETQ. Trimming cost V 2 bases and J 2 bases, with 8 bases left between them. In DNA, the CDR3 is TGCGCCAGCAGCTTCACGCTACCTGGGGCCAACGTCCTGACTTTC. It translates to CASSFTLPGANVLTF.

The chain is built from TRBV30 and TRBJ2-7, with TRBD1 identical over 11 bases. Per germline, CDR1 GTSNPN and CDR2 SVGIG (reference sequence). This CDR3 region has 17 residues. J was trimmed by 4 bases and V by 0 bases; bases with no gene match: 11. The CDR3 sequence is CAWSVVWDRGSEYEQYF. The CDR3 region has the DNA TGTGCCTGGAGTGTTGTGTGGGACAGGGGGTCTGAGTACGAGCAGTACTTC.

V and J are TRBV21-1 and TRBJ2-1; the tabulated D call, TRBD1, remains unverified against the DNA. TRBV21-1 is tagged as a pseudogene. The CDR3 contains 15 residues. The CDR3 loop reads CASSKVRQGYNEQFF. The CDR3, as DNA: TGTGCCAGCAGCAAGGTGCGACAGGGGTACAATGAGCAGTTCTTC.

This clone was recorded once. The chain uses TRBV7-9 and TRBJ1-1; tentatively, D is TRBD1 (5 bases). The CDR3 spans 17 residues. V was trimmed by 2 bases and J by 1 base, leaving 17 bases between them. In germline, CDR1 is SEHNR, CDR2 FQNEAQ (reference sequence). The CDR3 here is CASSLRGVAEKNTEAFF. As DNA, the CDR3 is TGTGCCAGCAGCTTAAGGGGTGTGGCAGAAAAGAACACTGAAGCTTTCTTT.

The V and J genes are TRBV19 and TRBJ2-7; D not certain. The V gene lost 1 base and the J gene lost 0 bases, with 4 bases spanning the gap. Germline V gene sequence: CDR1 LNHDA, CDR2 SQIVND (reference sequence). CDR3 length: 13 residues. As DNA, the CDR3 is TGTGCCAGTAGTATAGGTAACTCCTACGAGCAGTACTTC. It translates to CASSIGNSYEQYF.

The chain recombines TRBV18 with TRBJ2-5; 9 bases are shared with TRBD1. Germline V gene data show CDR1 as KGHSH and CDR2 as LQKENI. Trimming took 4 bases from V and 4 from J; bases not matched to a gene: 22. The CDR3 runs to 20 residues. The CDR3 DNA reads TGTGCCAGCTCACGCCGGGACAGGGACCCGGGCTTTCCATCTGCAGAGACCCAGTACTTC. Translation: CASSRRDRDPGFPSAETQYF.

This chain's CDR3 is CASSWTSGSPYNEQFF. The CDR3 DNA sequence: TGTGCCAGCAGTTGGACTAGCGGGAGTCCCTACAATGAGCAGTTCTTC. This chain links TRBV6-5 with TRBJ2-1, with 13 bases that match TRBD2. Germline V gene lookup returns CDR1 MNHEY and CDR2 SVGAGI. Trimming took 4 bases from V and 2 from J; bases not matched to a gene: 2. CDR3 length equals 16 residues.

The genes are TRBV2 and TRBJ2-1; 7 positions match TRBD1. CDR3 size: 15 residues. The V gene end was trimmed by 5 bases and the J gene end by 0 bases; junction bases not matched to a gene: 4. Germline CDR1 and CDR2: SNHLY and FYNNEI. The CDR3 region has the DNA TGTGCCAGCAGTTTACAGGGGCCCTCCTACAATGAGCAGTTCTTC. It specifies CASSLQGPSYNEQFF.

The V and J genes are TRBV19 and TRBJ2-1; TRBD2 matches 7 bases. This CDR3 contains 16 residues. J gave up 9 bases and V 6 bases, and 17 bases lay outside the gene matches. The germline gives CDR1 LNHDA, CDR2 SQIVND (reference sequence). The CDR3 DNA reads as TGTGCCAGTAGGCGAGGGCTAGCGGACCAAGGGGTTGAGCAGTTCTTC. Amino acid sequence: CASRRGLADQGVEQFF.

The V gene is TRBV4-2, the J gene TRBJ2-3; TRBD2 aligns across 8 bases. V lost 4 bases, J lost 5 bases, and 11 bases stayed unmatched. CDR3 length: 16 residues. The V gene's germline CDR1 is LGHNA and CDR2 YNFKEQ. CDR3 DNA: TGTGCCAGCAGCCCAGACCACGGCGGGGGGCGAGATACGCAGTATTTT. It is translated as CASSPDHGGGRDTQYF.

The J gene is TRBJ1-6, the V gene TRBV30; D possibly corresponds to TRBD1 (5 bases). CDR1 is GTSNPN and CDR2 is SVGIG in the germline V gene (reference sequence). CDR3 size: 13 residues. The V end was cut by 5 bases, the J end by 9 bases, with 14 bases between. CDR3 nucleotides: TGTGCCTGGGAAGGGGCGTTCGGTTCACCCCTCCACTTT. This codes for CAWEGAFGSPLHF.

V usage is TRBV28 and J usage is TRBJ2-6, with D unresolved. Per germline, CDR1 MDHEN and CDR2 SYDVKM. Trimming cost V 5 bases and J 2 bases, with 10 bases left between them. CDR3 length: 15 residues. Here the CDR3 reads CASSPQVAGANVLTF. CDR3 coding DNA: TGTGCCAGCAGTCCGCAGGTAGCTGGGGCCAACGTCCTGACTTTC.

There are a few counts of this clone. Within the sample, other DNA sequences also encode this same CDR3. The rearrangement uses TRBV19 and TRBJ2-1, with TRBD1 matching 7 bases. The germline V gene encodes CDR1 LNHDA and CDR2 SQIVND (reference sequence). V lost 7 bases, J lost 0 bases, and 6 bases stayed unmatched. The CDR3 contains 15 residues. CDR3 loop: CASTPTGSSYNEQFF. In nucleotides, the CDR3 is TGTGCCAGTACCCCGACAGGGAGCTCCTACAATGAGCAGTTCTTC.

This sequence joins TRBV6-1 and TRBJ2-7; 8 positions match TRBD1. The germline V gene has CDR1 MNHNS and CDR2 SASEGT. The V gene end was trimmed by 8 bases and the J gene end by 6 bases; junction bases not matched to a gene: 12. The CDR3 consists of 14 residues. DNA of the CDR3: TGTGCCAGCCCATCGCAGGGGGCTCGGGGCGAGCAGTACTTC. This sequence encodes CASPSQGARGEQYF.

The V and J genes are TRBV28 and TRBJ1-6, with D possibly matching TRBD1 (5 bases). V dropped 10 bases and J dropped 4 bases, with 20 bases sitting between them. Germline CDR1 reads MDHEN; CDR2 reads SYDVKM. The length of the CDR3 is 16 residues. The CDR3 nucleotides are TGTGCCACGCGGGGACTTCAAGGCGGATATAATTCACCCCTCCACTTT. It yields the protein CATRGLQGGYNSPLHF.

Of note for this clone: The junction shows a germline mismatch at one end, possibly a read error. V gene TRBV23-1 combines with J gene TRBJ2-7, with D uncertain. TRBV23-1 is an ORF, and what it does is uncertain. The CDR3 has 13 residues. Here the CDR3 reads CASSHCISHEQYF. CDR3 DNA sequence: TGCGCCAGCAGTCACTGTATCTCCCACGAGCAGTACTTC.